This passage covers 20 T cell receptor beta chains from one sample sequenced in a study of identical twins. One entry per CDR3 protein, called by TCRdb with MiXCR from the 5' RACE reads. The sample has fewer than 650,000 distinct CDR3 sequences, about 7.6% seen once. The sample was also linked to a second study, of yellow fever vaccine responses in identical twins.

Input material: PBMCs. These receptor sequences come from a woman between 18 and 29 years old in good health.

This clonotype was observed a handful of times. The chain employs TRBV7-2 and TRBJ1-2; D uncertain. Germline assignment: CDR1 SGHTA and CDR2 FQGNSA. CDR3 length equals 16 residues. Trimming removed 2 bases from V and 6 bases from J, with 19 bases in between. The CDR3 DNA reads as TGTGCCAGCAGCTTACGTCCTGGGAGGGTGGATCATGGCTACACCTTC. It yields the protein CASSLRPGRVDHGYTF.

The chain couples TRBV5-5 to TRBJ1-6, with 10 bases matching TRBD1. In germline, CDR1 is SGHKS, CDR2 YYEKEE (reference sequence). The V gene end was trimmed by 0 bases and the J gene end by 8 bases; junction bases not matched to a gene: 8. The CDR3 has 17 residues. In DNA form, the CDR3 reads TGTGCCAGCAGCTTGGCCCCCTCGGGGACAGGGGATTCACCCCTCCACTTT. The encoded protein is CASSLAPSGTGDSPLHF.

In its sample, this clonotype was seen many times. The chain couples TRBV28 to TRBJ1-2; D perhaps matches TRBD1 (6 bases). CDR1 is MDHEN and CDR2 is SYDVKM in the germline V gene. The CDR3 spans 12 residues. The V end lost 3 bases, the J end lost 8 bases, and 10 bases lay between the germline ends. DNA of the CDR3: TGTGCCAGCAGTTTCGGAGGGGGAGGCTACACCTTC. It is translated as CASSFGGGGYTF.

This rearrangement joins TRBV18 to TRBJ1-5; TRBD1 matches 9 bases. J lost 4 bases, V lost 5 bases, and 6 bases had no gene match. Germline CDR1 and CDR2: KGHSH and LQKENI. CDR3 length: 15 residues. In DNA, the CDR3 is TGTGCCAGCTCAGCCGGGACAGGGTTGAATCAGCCCCAGCATTTT. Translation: CASSAGTGLNQPQHF.

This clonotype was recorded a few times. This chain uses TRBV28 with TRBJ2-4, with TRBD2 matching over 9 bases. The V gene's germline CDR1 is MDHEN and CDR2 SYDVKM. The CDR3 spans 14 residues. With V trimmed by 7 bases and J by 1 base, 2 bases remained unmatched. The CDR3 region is CASMRGGAKNIQYF. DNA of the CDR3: TGTGCCAGCATGCGGGGGGGGGCCAAAAACATTCAGTACTTC.

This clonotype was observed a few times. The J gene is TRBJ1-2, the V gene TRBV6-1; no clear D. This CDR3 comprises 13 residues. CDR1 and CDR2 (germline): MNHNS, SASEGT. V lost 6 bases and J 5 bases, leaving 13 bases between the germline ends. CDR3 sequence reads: CASSLLRGYGYTF. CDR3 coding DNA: TGTGCCAGCAGCCTACTGCGGGGATATGGCTACACCTTC.

CDR3 residues: CASSFFREGPDEQYF. In DNA form, the CDR3 reads TGCGCCAGCAGCTTTTTTCGTGAAGGGCCGGACGAGCAGTACTTC. The gene calls are TRBV5-1 and TRBJ2-7; D not resolved. In germline, CDR1 is SGHRS, CDR2 YFSETQ. The germline V and J ends were trimmed by 2 bases and 5 bases, with 17 bases remaining between them. The CDR3 totals 15 residues.

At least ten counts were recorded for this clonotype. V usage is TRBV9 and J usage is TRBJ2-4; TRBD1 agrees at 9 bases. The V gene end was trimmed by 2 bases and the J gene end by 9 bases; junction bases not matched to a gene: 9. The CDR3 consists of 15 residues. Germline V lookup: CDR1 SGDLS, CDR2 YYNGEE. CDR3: CASSVGGQGKIIQYF. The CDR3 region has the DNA TGTGCCAGCAGCGTGGGCGGACAGGGGAAGATCATTCAGTACTTC. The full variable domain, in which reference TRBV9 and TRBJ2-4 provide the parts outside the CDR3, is DSGVTQTPKHLITATGQRVTLRCSPRSGDLSVYWYQQSLDQGLQFLIQYYNGEERAKGNILERFSAQQFPDLHSELNLSSLELGDSALYFCASSVGGQGKIIQYFGAGTRLSVL.

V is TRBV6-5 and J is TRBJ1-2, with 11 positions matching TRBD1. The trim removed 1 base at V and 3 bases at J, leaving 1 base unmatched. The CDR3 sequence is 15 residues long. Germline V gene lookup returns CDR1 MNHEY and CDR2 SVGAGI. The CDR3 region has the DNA TGTGCCAGCAGTTACTGGGACAGGGGGGACTATGGCTACACCTTC. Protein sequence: CASSYWDRGDYGYTF.

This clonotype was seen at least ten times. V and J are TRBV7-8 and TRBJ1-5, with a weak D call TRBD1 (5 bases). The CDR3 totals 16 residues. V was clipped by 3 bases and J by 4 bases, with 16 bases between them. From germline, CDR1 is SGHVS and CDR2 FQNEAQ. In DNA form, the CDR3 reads TGTGCCAGCAGCTTTCGAACGGCGCGGGGGAATCAGCCCCAGCATTTT. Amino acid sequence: CASSFRTARGNQPQHF.

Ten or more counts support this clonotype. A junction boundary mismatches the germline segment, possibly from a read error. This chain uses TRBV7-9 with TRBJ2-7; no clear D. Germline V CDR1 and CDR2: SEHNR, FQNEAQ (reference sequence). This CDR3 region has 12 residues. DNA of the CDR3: TGTGCCAGCAGCTTAGGACACCCACTGTTGTCCTTC. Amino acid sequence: CASSLGHPLLSF.

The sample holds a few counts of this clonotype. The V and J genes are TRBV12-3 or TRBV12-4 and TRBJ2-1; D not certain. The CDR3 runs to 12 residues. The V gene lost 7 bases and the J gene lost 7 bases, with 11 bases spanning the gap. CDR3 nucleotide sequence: TGTGCCAGCACCCCCGGTGTGAATGAGCAGTTCTTC. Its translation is CASTPGVNEQFF.

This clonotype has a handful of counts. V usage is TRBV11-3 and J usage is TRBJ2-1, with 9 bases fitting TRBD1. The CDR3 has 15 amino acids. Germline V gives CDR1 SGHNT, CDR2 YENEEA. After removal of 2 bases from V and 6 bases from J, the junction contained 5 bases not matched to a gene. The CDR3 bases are TGTGCCAGCAGCTTACTTGGGACAGGGTCCAATGAGCAGTTCTTC. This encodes CASSLLGTGSNEQFF.

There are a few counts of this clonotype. Here the CDR3 DNA reads TGTGCCAGCAGCCAAGGTTTCTTTCCTCAGAATGAGCAGTTCTTC. It specifies CASSQGFFPQNEQFF. The rearrangement links TRBV14 to TRBJ2-1; D gene unclear. From germline, CDR1 is SGHDN and CDR2 FVKESK. This CDR3 has 15 amino acids. Trimming pared 1 base from V and 7 bases from J, leaving 14 bases between. Full variable domain (remainder filled in from reference TRBV14 and TRBJ2-1): EAGVTQFPSHSVIEKGQTVTLRCDPISGHDNLYWYRRVMGKEIKFLLHFVKESKQDESGMPNNRFLAERTGGTYSTLKVQPAELEDSGVYFCASSQGFFPQNEQFFGPGTRLTVL.

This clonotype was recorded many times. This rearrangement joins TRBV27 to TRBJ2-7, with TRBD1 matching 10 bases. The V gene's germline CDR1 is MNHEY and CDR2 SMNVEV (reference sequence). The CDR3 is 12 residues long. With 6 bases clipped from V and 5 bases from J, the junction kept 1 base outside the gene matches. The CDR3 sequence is CASSGTGDEQYV. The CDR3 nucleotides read TGTGCCAGCAGCGGGACAGGGGACGAGCAGTACGTC.

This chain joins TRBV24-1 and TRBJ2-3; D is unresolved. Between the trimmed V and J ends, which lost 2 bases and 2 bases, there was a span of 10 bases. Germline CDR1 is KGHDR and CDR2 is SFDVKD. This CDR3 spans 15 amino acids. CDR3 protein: CATSDSRRVTDTQYF. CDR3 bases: TGTGCCACCAGTGATTCAAGGAGAGTCACAGATACGCAGTATTTT.

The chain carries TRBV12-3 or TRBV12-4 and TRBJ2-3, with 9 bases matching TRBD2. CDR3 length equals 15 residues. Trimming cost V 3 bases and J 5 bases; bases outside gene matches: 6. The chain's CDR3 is CASSFRAGGQDTQYF. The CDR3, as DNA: TGTGCCAGCAGTTTCCGGGCGGGGGGGCAAGATACGCAGTATTTT.

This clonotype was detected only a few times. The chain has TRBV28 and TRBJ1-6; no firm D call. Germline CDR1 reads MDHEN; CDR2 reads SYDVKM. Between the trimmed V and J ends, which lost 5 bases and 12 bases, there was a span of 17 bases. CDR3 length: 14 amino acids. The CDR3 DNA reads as TGTGCCAGCAGTCCTCTTTTTAGGGAAGGACCCCTCCACTTT. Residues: CASSPLFREGPLHF.

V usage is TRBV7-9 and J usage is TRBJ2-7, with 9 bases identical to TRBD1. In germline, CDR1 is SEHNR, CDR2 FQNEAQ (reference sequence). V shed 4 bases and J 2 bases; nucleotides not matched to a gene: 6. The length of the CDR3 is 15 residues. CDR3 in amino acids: CASSSTGTGPYEQYF. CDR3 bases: TGTGCCAGCAGCTCCACCGGGACAGGGCCCTACGAGCAGTACTTC.

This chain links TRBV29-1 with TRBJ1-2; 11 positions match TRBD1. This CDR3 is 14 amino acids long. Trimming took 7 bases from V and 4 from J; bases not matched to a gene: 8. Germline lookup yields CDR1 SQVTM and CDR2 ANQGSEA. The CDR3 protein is CSGTPGTGGYGYTF. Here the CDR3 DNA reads TGCAGCGGGACCCCCGGGACAGGGGGCTATGGCTACACCTTC. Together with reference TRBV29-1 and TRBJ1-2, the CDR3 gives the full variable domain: SAVISQKPSRDICQRGTSLTIQCQVDSQVTMMFWYRQQPGQSLTLIATANQGSEATYESGFVIDKFPISRPNLTFSTLTVSNMSPEDSSIYLCSGTPGTGGYGYTFGSGTRLTVV.